The next 10 T cell receptor beta chains were all read from a single sample in a study of PD-1 blockade in classical Hodgkin lymphoma. Time point defined: cycle 4 day 1 (C4D1), after 5 to 7 weeks of nivolumab. All patients relapsed after autologous stem cell transplantation, and brentuximab vedotin exposure varied. CD4+ T cells were purified from thawed PBMCs by negative selection. The assay was immunoSEQ multiplex PCR, and TCRdb's table has in-frame clones only and misses some. This sample has some 22,000 clones; under 75% occur once, and the top ten carry 1% to 1.5%. The sample in question was CD4+ T cells from blood, obtained before the fourth cycle of nivolumab. The receptors come from a human donor with classical Hodgkin lymphoma.

This rearrangement joins TRBV18 to TRBJ2-1; D is possibly TRBD1 (5 bases). Germline CDR1 KGHSH, CDR2 LQKENI. V shed 6 bases and J shed 4 bases, with 16 bases lying between them. The CDR3 totals 15 residues. The DNA of the CDR3 is TGTGCCAGCTCTCCCGACAGCCGCTCATACAATGAGCAGTTCTTC. This gives the protein CASSPDSRSYNEQFF.

CDR3 in amino acids: CASSYDGDTEAFF. The CDR3 nucleotides are TGTGCCAGCAGCTACGACGGAGACACTGAAGCTTTCTTT. The chain employs TRBV7-9 and TRBJ1-1; D is unclear. The CDR3 loop spans 13 amino acids. Germline V gene sequence: CDR1 SEHNR, CDR2 FQNEAQ (reference sequence). The V gene lost 4 bases and the J gene lost 3 bases, with 9 bases spanning the gap.

This chain links TRBV28 with TRBJ1-1; D ambiguous. Trimming stripped 4 bases from V and 4 bases from J, with 19 bases between. The CDR3 is 16 amino acids. Germline V CDR1 and CDR2: MDHEN, SYDVKM. Written as DNA, the CDR3 is TGTGCCAGCAGTTCCCACACAGCCCTTCCTATCACTGAAGCTTTCTTT. Amino acids: CASSSHTALPITEAFF.

The CDR3, as DNA: TGTGCCAGCAGCTCATCCCGGAACACTGAAGCTTTCTTT. Its translation is CASSSSRNTEAFF. The chain recombines TRBV11-2 with TRBJ1-1; D uncertain. V lost 4 bases, J lost 1 base, and 7 bases lay in between. The CDR3 loop spans 13 amino acids. CDR1 is SGHAT, CDR2 FQNNGV, per germline.

V gene TRBV18 combines with J gene TRBJ2-4, with 9 positions matching TRBD1. Trimming at V came to 3 bases and at J to 0 bases, leaving 6 bases not matched to a gene. Germline lookup yields CDR1 KGHSH and CDR2 LQKENI. The CDR3 has 17 residues. This CDR3 is CASSPNPGQGAKNIQYF. The CDR3 nucleotides read TGTGCCAGCTCACCTAATCCGGGACAGGGAGCCAAAAACATTCAGTACTTC.

The gene calls are TRBV4-1 and TRBJ2-7; 11 bases align to TRBD1. The CDR3 spans 16 residues. CDR1 and CDR2 (germline): MGHRA, YSYEKL. Trimming at V came to 3 bases and at J to 5 bases, leaving 9 bases not matched to a gene. CDR3: CASSHGRTGGLDEQYF. The CDR3 DNA reads TGCGCCAGCAGCCACGGGCGGACAGGGGGCTTGGACGAGCAGTACTTC.

This sequence joins TRBV11-2 and TRBJ2-3; D uncertain. The CDR3 spans 13 residues. The germline CDR1 and CDR2 sequences are SGHAT and FQNNGV. V lost 3 bases to trimming and J lost 7 bases, with 11 bases between them. In nucleotides, the CDR3 is TGTGCCAGCAGCTTCGGCTATCTGAATACGCAGTATTTT. This codes for CASSFGYLNTQYF.

This clone came up a few times. The chain links TRBV27 to TRBJ1-6; the D gene is possibly TRBD1 (6 bases). The CDR3 has 18 amino acids. Germline V gene sequence: CDR1 MNHEY, CDR2 SMNVEV (reference sequence). Trimming took off 1 base at V and 7 bases at J, with 20 bases between the two ends. The CDR3 sequence: CASSLLGGVGTLNSPLHF. The CDR3 bases are TGTGCCAGCAGTTTATTAGGGGGGGTTGGGACATTGAATTCACCCCTCCACTTT.

In this sample, this clone turned up a few times. J is TRBJ2-5 and V is TRBV5-4; TRBD1 matches 7 bases. Germline assignment: CDR1 SGHNT and CDR2 YYREEE (reference sequence). This CDR3 comprises 13 residues. Unmatched junction bases numbered 7, after V lost 2 bases and J lost 9 bases. The CDR3 protein is CASSLQGLGAQYF. The CDR3 DNA reads as TGTGCCAGCAGCTTACAGGGGCTAGGGGCCCAGTACTTC.

The V and J genes are TRBV7-3 and TRBJ2-2; D ambiguous. Germline CDR1 is SGHTA and CDR2 is FQGTGA. This CDR3 comprises 15 residues. Trimming shortened V by 0 bases and J by 6 bases, and 11 bases separated the two germline ends. This chain's CDR3 is CASSLTSMGPGELFF. In DNA form, the CDR3 reads TGTGCCAGCAGCTTAACGTCGATGGGCCCCGGGGAGCTGTTTTTT.